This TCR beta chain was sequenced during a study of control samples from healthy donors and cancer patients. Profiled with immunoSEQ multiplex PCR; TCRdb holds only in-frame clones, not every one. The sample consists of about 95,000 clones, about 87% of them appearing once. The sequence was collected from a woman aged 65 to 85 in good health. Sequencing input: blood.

The CDR3 coding sequence is TGCGCCAGCAGCTTGGAACAGGGTCCCCGGTCCGGCTACACCTTC. Translating gives CASSLEQGPRSGYTF. The chain has TRBV5-1 and TRBJ1-2, with a weak D call TRBD1 (6 bases). V was trimmed by 0 bases and J by 8 bases, leaving 17 bases between them. Per germline, CDR1 SGHRS and CDR2 YFSETQ. The CDR3 sequence is 15 residues long.